This is a list of T cell receptor beta chains from one sample in a study of blood T cell repertoires in COVID-19. Here immunoSEQ multiplex PCR was the method, and the copy in TCRdb shows in-frame clones only, minus some. The sample has a few hundred thousand clones, around 89% seen once. The sample was PBMCs or T cells enriched from blood (not recorded which). Receptors originate from a middle-aged man who had recovered from COVID-19. CDR3s include the opening cysteine and the closing phenylalanine or tryptophan. Each record gives: V gene, J gene, clone size, D gene, CDR3 protein, CDR3 DNA. The D gene is left open where the match is weak. The size field is filled for only some rows; it gives once, few, many or a size class.

TRBV28	TRBJ2-7	-	-	CASSRLEPYEQYF	TGTGCCAGCAGCAGACTGGAACCCTACGAGCAGTACTTC
TRBV5-1	TRBJ1-4	-	-	CASSPDQGSNEKLFF	TGCGCCAGCAGCCCGGATCAGGGTTCTAATGAAAAACTGTTTTTT
TRBV6-6	TRBJ1-5	-	TRBD1	CASRPGQGRSNQPQHF	TGTGCCAGCAGGCCCGGACAGGGAAGGAGCAATCAGCCCCAGCATTTT
TRBV7-2	TRBJ1-5	-	-	CASSLEGGSNQPQHF	TGTGCCAGCAGCTTAGAGGGGGGGAGCAATCAGCCCCAGCATTTT
TRBV5-4	TRBJ2-7	-	TRBD2	CASRTSGEYEQYF	TGTGCCAGCAGGACTAGCGGGGAATACGAGCAGTACTTC
TRBV4-3	TRBJ2-7	-	TRBD2	CASSQEVAGGPVYEQYF	TGCGCCAGCAGCCAAGAAGTAGCGGGAGGGCCAGTATACGAGCAGTACTTC
TRBV5-5	TRBJ1-4	-	-	CASSLAGTLNEKLFF	TGTGCCAGCAGCTTGGCCGGGACTCTTAATGAAAAACTGTTTTTT
TRBV7-9	TRBJ2-7	-	TRBD1	CASSSTSGQGQYEQYF	TGTGCCAGCAGCAGTACCTCGGGACAGGGTCAGTACGAGCAGTACTTC
TRBV25-1	TRBJ2-1	-	-	CASSAHGQGSHNEQFF	TGTGCCAGCAGTGCCCATGGGCAGGGGTCCCACAATGAGCAGTTCTTC
TRBV18	TRBJ2-5	-	-	CASSPPAGAETQYF	TGTGCCAGCTCACCACCGGCAGGGGCCGAGACCCAGTACTTC
TRBV12-3/TRBV12-4	TRBJ1-2	-	-	CASSLERNYGYTF	TGTGCCAGCAGTTTAGAACGGAACTATGGCTACACCTTC
TRBV11-3	TRBJ2-7	-	TRBD1	CASTTRDRGAREQYF	TGTGCCAGCACCACTAGGGACAGGGGGGCGAGGGAGCAGTACTTC
TRBV2	TRBJ1-4	-	TRBD1	CASRGTYRDRRVEKLFF	TGTGCCAGCAGGGGGACCTATAGGGACAGGAGAGTTGAAAAACTGTTTTTT
TRBV7-2	TRBJ2-5	once	-	CASSPLGNHQETQYF	TGTGCCAGCAGCCCACTAGGTAACCACCAAGAGACCCAGTACTTC
TRBV5-4	TRBJ1-2	-	TRBD1	CASSALSQGIGYTF	TGTGCCAGCAGCGCTCTGTCACAGGGGATTGGCTACACCTTC
TRBV12-3/TRBV12-4	TRBJ1-2	-	TRBD1	CASSLGQVVGYTF	TGTGCCAGCAGTTTGGGACAGGTCGTTGGCTACACCTTC
TRBV6-1	TRBJ2-7	-	-	CASSEEEDGRNF	TGTGCCAGCAGTGAAGAGGAGGACGGCCGGAACTTC
TRBV9	TRBJ1-1	-	-	CASSVTGHTEAFF	TGTGCCAGCAGCGTAACGGGTCATACTGAAGCTTTCTTT
TRBV7-3	TRBJ2-1	-	TRBD2	CASSLTSGGSYNEQFF	TGTGCCAGCAGCTTAACGTCGGGGGGGTCCTACAATGAGCAGTTCTTC
TRBV14	TRBJ2-1	-	TRBD2	CASSPIRSSLAGPGNEQFF	TGTGCCAGCAGCCCCATTCGATCTAGTCTAGCGGGGCCCGGCAATGAGCAGTTCTTC
TRBV6-2/TRBV6-3	TRBJ2-7	-	-	CASSSPIPGSHYEQYF	TGTGCCAGCAGTTCACCTATACCGGGATCCCACTACGAGCAGTACTTC
TRBV6-1	TRBJ1-5	-	-	CASSVVARQGNQPQHF	TGTGCCAGCAGTGTGGTAGCCAGACAGGGCAATCAGCCCCAGCATTTT
TRBV19	TRBJ2-1	once	-	CASSTLSNEQFF	TGTGCCAGTAGTACTCTCTCCAATGAGCAGTTCTTC
TRBV2	TRBJ2-2	-	TRBD1	CASSRDRVDTGELFF	TGTGCCAGCAGCCGGGACAGGGTAGACACCGGGGAGCTGTTTTTT
TRBV5-1	TRBJ1-2	-	-	CASSYEYGYTF	TGCGCCAGCAGCTATGAGTATGGCTACACCTTC
TRBV3-1/TRBV3-2	TRBJ2-6	once	TRBD1	CASSQTGQGLSGANVLTF	TGTGCCAGCAGCCAAACTGGACAGGGGTTGTCTGGGGCCAACGTCCTGACTTTC
TRBV2	TRBJ2-2	few	-	CASSAGQNTGELFF	TGTGCCAGCAGTGCGGGACAGAACACCGGGGAGCTGTTTTTT
TRBV13	TRBJ1-1	once	TRBD1	CASSPRQGATEAFF	TGTGCCAGCAGCCCACGACAGGGGGCGACTGAAGCTTTCTTT
TRBV3-1/TRBV3-2	TRBJ2-7	-	TRBD1	CASSPRKIDRASYEQYF	TGTGCCAGCAGCCCAAGAAAGATTGACAGGGCCTCCTACGAGCAGTACTTC
TRBV30	TRBJ1-2	few	-	CAWRPRGNGGYTF	TGTGCCTGGAGACCGAGAGGCAACGGTGGCTACACCTTC
TRBV11-3	TRBJ2-2	-	TRBD2	CASSSRLATTGELFF	TGTGCCAGCAGCTCCCGACTAGCGACCACCGGGGAGCTGTTTTTT
TRBV4-2	TRBJ1-5	-	TRBD1	CASSQDWTGSQPQHF	TGTGCCAGCAGCCAAGATTGGACAGGGAGTCAGCCCCAGCATTTT
TRBV6-2/TRBV6-3	TRBJ2-3	-	-	CASSYPGPDTQYF	TGTGCCAGCAGTTACCCAGGTCCAGATACGCAGTATTTT
TRBV12-3/TRBV12-4	TRBJ1-1	once	-	CASSWGVTEAFF	TGTGCCAGCAGTTGGGGGGTAACCGAAGCTTTCTTT
TRBV5-5	TRBJ1-1	-	-	CASSLDRANTEAFF	TGTGCCAGCAGCTTGGACAGGGCGAACACTGAAGCTTTCTTT
TRBV9	TRBJ2-3	-	TRBD2	CASSVSGGGYPDTQYF	TGTGCCAGCAGCGTATCCGGCGGGGGGTACCCAGATACGCAGTATTTT
TRBV13	TRBJ2-3	once	-	CASSLNGISTDTQYF	TGTGCCAGCAGCTTAAACGGGATTAGCACAGATACGCAGTATTTT
TRBV5-1	TRBJ2-1	-	TRBD2	CASSLEAGYTNEQFF	TGCGCCAGCAGCTTGGAAGCGGGGTATACGAATGAGCAGTTCTTC
TRBV5-6	TRBJ1-5	-	-	CASSYPGEQPQHF	TGTGCCAGCAGCTATCCAGGGGAACAGCCCCAGCATTTT
TRBV7-9	TRBJ2-5	-	-	CASSPIGGAPETQYF	TGTGCCAGCTCTCCCATAGGGGGGGCGCCAGAGACCCAGTACTTC
TRBV5-4	TRBJ2-5	-	TRBD1	CASSKNPGTVQETQYF	TGTGCCAGCAGCAAAAACCCCGGGACAGTCCAAGAGACCCAGTACTTC
TRBV5-1	TRBJ1-1	-	TRBD1	CASSLLWTGAKGAFF	TGCGCCAGCAGCTTGCTCTGGACAGGGGCCAAGGGAGCTTTCTTT
TRBV29-1	TRBJ2-5	-	-	CSVDSMGETQYF	TGCAGCGTTGATAGTATGGGCGAGACCCAGTACTTC
TRBV7-2	TRBJ1-1	-	-	CASSLVARIYEAFF	TGTGCCAGCAGCTTAGTGGCCAGAATATATGAAGCTTTCTTT
TRBV6-5	TRBJ2-7	-	-	CASTQGSGEQYF	TGTGCCAGCACCCAAGGGTCGGGGGAGCAGTACTTC
TRBV9	TRBJ2-3	-	TRBD2	CASSVGSGRAYQTDTQYF	TGTGCCAGCAGCGTAGGCAGCGGGAGGGCCTATCAGACAGATACGCAGTATTTT
TRBV29-1	TRBJ2-7	-	TRBD1	CSVEDQMGQGGYEQYF	TGCAGCGTTGAAGATCAAATGGGACAGGGTGGCTACGAGCAGTACTTC
TRBV14	TRBJ2-5	-	-	CASSHKGGRFETQYF	TGTGCCAGCAGCCATAAGGGGGGGCGCTTCGAGACCCAGTACTTC
TRBV4-1	TRBJ1-6	-	-	CASSQLRTDLYSPLHF	TGCGCCAGCAGCCAATTAAGGACAGACTTGTATTCACCCCTCCACTTT
TRBV18	TRBJ2-5	-	TRBD2	CASSPFTGTSGPEETQYF	TGTGCCAGCTCACCCTTTACCGGGACTAGCGGGCCCGAAGAGACCCAGTACTTC
TRBV7-6	TRBJ1-1	-	-	CASSFPAGGLNTEAFF	TGTGCCAGCAGCTTTCCAGCGGGAGGGTTAAACACTGAAGCTTTCTTT
TRBV11-2	TRBJ2-3	-	-	CASSQNTDTQYF	TGTGCCAGCAGCCAAAACACAGATACGCAGTATTTT
TRBV7-8	TRBJ1-5	-	TRBD1	CASSSRQGRYQPQHF	TGTGCCAGCAGCTCTAGACAGGGCCGCTATCAGCCCCAGCATTTT
TRBV11-3	TRBJ2-1	-	TRBD2	CASSLVGTRGYEQFF	TGTGCCAGCAGCTTAGTCGGGACTAGAGGCTATGAGCAGTTCTTC